The following is a T cell receptor beta chain sequence with its context. Methods used by the authors: Estimated nucleated cell counts came from reference gene primer amplification. TCRdb keeps only in-frame clones here, not all; method: immunoSEQ multiplex PCR. V and J calls and clone size are those listed in that table; D and trimming were worked out from the DNA. This sample has around 280,000 clones, with approximately 84% found just once. These data come from a study of blood T cell repertoires in COVID-19. Study information: Whether acute or convalescent, the COVID-19 samples came from the United States, Italy and Spain. From T cells, B-cell-depleted T cells, or PBMCs came the material, which was cDNA or gDNA.

The CDR3 runs to 16 residues. The trim removed 2 bases at V and 4 bases at J, leaving 6 bases unmatched. Per germline, CDR1 SGHAT and CDR2 FQNNGV. The specimen was peripheral blood. This chain connects TRBV11-2 to TRBJ1-3; 9 bases align to TRBD1. The TCR sequence derives from a woman aged 30 to 39 who had recovered from COVID-19. CDR3: CASSLRGQGTGNTIYF. CDR3 DNA sequence: TGTGCCAGCAGCTTACGCGGACAGGGGACAGGAAACACCATATATTTT.